This TCR beta chain was retrieved from a study of T-cell memory formation after mild COVID-19. Using its own MiXCR run on the 5' RACE reads, TCRdb lists one record per CDR3 protein. Of 150,000 to 200,000 distinct CDR3 sequences in the sample, about 18% were seen once. This clonotype was detected only a few times. Trimming removed 6 bases from V and 4 bases from J; junction bases left unmatched: 2. This CDR3 is 12 amino acids long. Germline V gene sequence: CDR1 MNHEY, CDR2 SVGAGI. This chain uses TRBV6-5 with TRBJ1-2; 7 positions match TRBD1. The receptor's source is a young man who had mild COVID-19 (a few samples of this study predate the infection). Cell type and time point are not known. The specimen was PBMCs or a T cell subset sorted from them (not recorded which). CDR3 in amino acids: CASRDRPYGYTF. Written as DNA, the CDR3 is TGTGCCAGCAGGGACAGGCCCTATGGCTACACCTTC.